These T cell receptor beta chains were read from a single sample in a study of blood T cell repertoires in COVID-19. Libraries were prepared by immunoSEQ multiplex PCR; TCRdb keeps only in-frame clonotypes and omits some of them. The profile covers around 300,000 clones, with 88% appearing a single time and 1% taken by the ten largest. Sequenced: PBMCs or T cells enriched from blood (not recorded which). Receptor source: a woman aged 30 to 39 who had recovered from COVID-19. Both conserved end residues are part of each CDR3. D genes are given only for firm matches.

CDR3 protein: CASSLQGAQPQHF
D gene: TRBD1
V gene: TRBV27
J gene: TRBJ1-5

CDR3 protein: CTSSRDSPPNYGYTF
D gene: .
V gene: TRBV1
J gene: TRBJ1-2

CDR3 protein: CASRLGLYTDTQYF
D gene: .
V gene: TRBV19
J gene: TRBJ2-3

CDR3 protein: CASSVGGVSSGANVLTF
D gene: .
V gene: TRBV9
J gene: TRBJ2-6

CDR3 protein: CASSAQRERRETQYF
D gene: TRBD2
V gene: TRBV7-3
J gene: TRBJ2-5

CDR3 protein: CASSSGTGVTGELFF
D gene: TRBD1
V gene: TRBV7-9
J gene: TRBJ2-2

CDR3 protein: CASSVVTGGNYGYTF
D gene: .
V gene: TRBV9
J gene: TRBJ1-2

CDR3 protein: CASSLRTGVNYGYTF
D gene: TRBD1
V gene: TRBV7-2
J gene: TRBJ1-2

CDR3 protein: CASSPGRGPGGYTF
D gene: TRBD1
V gene: TRBV7-8
J gene: TRBJ1-2

CDR3 protein: CASSYGGGAFTDTQYF
D gene: TRBD2
V gene: TRBV6-2/TRBV6-3
J gene: TRBJ2-3

CDR3 protein: CASSLEGGRNTEAFF
D gene: .
V gene: TRBV27
J gene: TRBJ1-1

CDR3 protein: CASSPRTGGDQPQHF
D gene: TRBD1
V gene: TRBV19
J gene: TRBJ1-5

CDR3 protein: CASTLAAETQYF
D gene: TRBD2
V gene: TRBV2
J gene: TRBJ2-5

CDR3 protein: CAISVLRRGSGNTDTQYF
D gene: TRBD2
V gene: TRBV10-3
J gene: TRBJ2-3

CDR3 protein: CGSGGTTFTQYF
D gene: TRBD2
V gene: TRBV28
J gene: TRBJ2-3

CDR3 protein: CATSAATGEVYGYTF
D gene: TRBD1
V gene: TRBV24-1
J gene: TRBJ1-2

CDR3 protein: CASSDRGGYEQYF
D gene: .
V gene: TRBV7-2
J gene: TRBJ2-7

CDR3 protein: CASSQLTGHTEAFF
D gene: TRBD1
V gene: TRBV4-1
J gene: TRBJ1-1

CDR3 protein: CASSLGQGGGETQYF
D gene: TRBD1
V gene: TRBV5-1
J gene: TRBJ2-5

CDR3 protein: CSASPSTGSTEAFF
D gene: .
V gene: TRBV20-1
J gene: TRBJ1-1